This TCR beta chain is drawn from a study of T cell responses to AZD1222 COVID-19 vaccine. TCRdb keeps only in-frame clones here, not all; method: immunoSEQ multiplex PCR. In total, the table holds around 150,000 clones. The CDR3 runs to 13 residues. Germline V gives CDR1 LGHDT, CDR2 YNNKEL (reference sequence). Trimming took 0 bases from V and 10 from J, leaving 10 bases between them. Regarding the study as a whole: Regions left unmutated in variants are reportedly the target of nearly half of spike-specific TCRs. No repertoire was sampled before or during the peak T cell response, only after it. Once two AZD1222 doses were given, Spike-specific TCR breadth and depth went up.

Notes on this clone: Its antigen is not known.

Sequenced: peripheral blood. The TCR was taken from an adult in good health. This sequence joins TRBV3-1 (or the pseudogene TRBV3-2) and TRBJ1-3; D is unclear. For the CDR3, the DNA is TGTGCCAGCAGCCAAGATTTGTCGGGGACCATATATTTT. This sequence encodes CASSQDLSGTIYF.